Each of the 9 T cell receptor beta chains below was sequenced from the same sample in a study of blood T cell repertoires in COVID-19. The method was immunoSEQ multiplex PCR; TCRdb's version includes in-frame clones alone and lacks a portion of them. The sample has approximately 74,000 clones, roughly 86% seen once. What was sequenced was peripheral blood. These receptors were obtained from an older woman with acute or convalescent COVID-19.

The gene calls are TRBV19 and TRBJ1-2; 7 bases fit TRBD1. CDR3 length: 16 amino acids. Germline values: CDR1 LNHDA, CDR2 SQIVND (reference sequence). The V and J ends lost 4 bases and 1 base, in that order; junction bases with no gene match: 9. The CDR3 DNA follows: TGTGCCAGTAGTAGAGCGGCGGGACAGAATAACTATGGCTACACCTTC. It codes for CASSRAAGQNNYGYTF.

The genes are TRBV7-8 and TRBJ1-5, with D possibly matching TRBD1 (6 bases). This CDR3 region has 17 residues. CDR1 is SGHVS and CDR2 is FQNEAQ in the germline V gene. V was shortened by 0 bases and J by 0 bases, with 12 bases between the two germline ends. CDR3 sequence reads: CASSLAGQLDSNQPQHF. The CDR3 DNA is TGTGCCAGCAGCTTAGCGGGACAACTTGATAGCAATCAGCCCCAGCATTTT.

This sequence joins TRBV28 and TRBJ1-5; TRBD1 matches at 9 bases. The germline V gene encodes CDR1 MDHEN and CDR2 SYDVKM. J gave up 3 bases and V 6 bases, and 6 bases lay outside the gene matches. CDR3 length: 15 amino acids. CDR3 protein: CASRPDRGYNQPQHF. The DNA for the CDR3 is TGTGCCAGCAGACCGGACAGGGGCTACAATCAGCCCCAGCATTTT.

This clone was recorded a few times. The chain couples TRBV28 to TRBJ1-5, with TRBD1 matching over 9 bases. There are 14 residues in the CDR3. J gave up 9 bases and V 6 bases, and 9 bases lay outside the gene matches. Germline V CDR1 and CDR2: MDHEN, SYDVKM. Here the CDR3 reads CASRADRGPLPQHF. CDR3 in DNA: TGTGCCAGCAGAGCGGACAGGGGACCCCTGCCCCAGCATTTT.

This clone was seen once. V and J are TRBV5-1 and TRBJ1-4, with D unresolved. The germline V and J ends were trimmed by 5 bases and 0 bases, with 14 bases remaining between them. CDR3 length equals 16 residues. Per the germline V gene, CDR1 is SGHRS and CDR2 is YFSETQ. CDR3 amino acids: CASREGFFTTNEKLFF. The CDR3 coding sequence is TGCGCCAGCAGAGAGGGATTTTTCACAACTAATGAAAAACTGTTTTTT.

V gene TRBV27 combines with J gene TRBJ2-1; the match to TRBD2 covers 9 bases. The CDR3 is made up of 15 amino acids. CDR1 and CDR2 (germline): MNHEY, SMNVEV (reference sequence). The J segment lost 7 bases and the V segment lost 2 bases, leaving 6 bases of the junction unmatched. Here the CDR3 DNA reads TGTGCCAGCAGTTTACCGGTAGCGGGGGCAAATGAGCAGTTCTTC. Residues: CASSLPVAGANEQFF.

Only a few counts were recorded for this clone. The gene calls are TRBV4-3 and TRBJ1-6; no definite D call. The CDR3 is 16 amino acids. Trimming removed 0 bases at V and 7 bases at J, with 13 bases between. The V gene's germline CDR1 is LGHNA and CDR2 YSLEER. CDR3 bases: TGCGCCAGCAGCCAAGAGGTTAGGGCGGGCAATTCACCCCTCCACTTT. Residues: CASSQEVRAGNSPLHF.

This chain connects TRBV27 to TRBJ2-5, with TRBD2 identical over 9 bases. CDR3 length: 16 residues. With V trimmed by 5 bases and J by 5 bases, 12 bases remained unmatched. Germline CDR1 is MNHEY and CDR2 is SMNVEV (reference sequence). The CDR3 nucleotides are TGTGCCAGCAGTAACAGCGGGAGGACCCGCAGGGAGACCCAGTACTTC. Its translation: CASSNSGRTRRETQYF.

The chain couples TRBV28 to TRBJ1-2, with 9 positions matching TRBD1. CDR3 length equals 16 residues. The junction had 13 bases not matched to a gene; V was cut back by 3 bases and J by 8 bases. Germline V CDR1 and CDR2: MDHEN, SYDVKM. The CDR3: CASSLGSVQGAEGYTF. In DNA form, the CDR3 reads TGTGCCAGCAGTTTGGGGTCCGTACAGGGGGCAGAGGGCTACACCTTC.